This T cell receptor beta chain is drawn from a study of persistence of HIV-infected CD4 T cells. Study-wide findings and caveats: Compared with CD3/CD28-stimulated cells, CMV- and Gag-responding cells showed lower TCRbeta richness.

The CDR3 spans 14 residues. Germline CDR1 and CDR2: SGHDT and YYEEEE. V shed 0 bases and J shed 0 bases, with 6 bases lying between them. Cells were stimulated with CMV-infected fibroblast lysates at approximately 10 ug/mL. CD40L-negative CD69-negative CD45RO-high memory CD4+ T cells were sorted as populations depleted of antigen-responding cells. The libraries were made with immunoSEQ version 4 in survey mode. Produced via immunoSEQ multiplex PCR; TCRdb's table is partial and in-frame only. The data show fewer than 35,000 clones, around 80% seen once. As to this clone: Its specificity is not known.

This chain joins TRBV5-6 and TRBJ1-2, with a tentative D call TRBD1 (5 bases). The sequences come from CD4+ T cells sorted from PBMCs after roughly 20-hour stimulation, collected from a patient who received antiretroviral therapy. The receptor's source is an adult woman with HIV who was CMV-seropositive. The CDR3 sequence is CASSLVGPNYGYTF. The CDR3 bases are TGTGCCAGCAGCTTGGTGGGGCCTAACTATGGCTACACCTTC.